This T cell receptor beta chain was obtained from a study of graft-versus-host responses after intestinal transplantation. Findings and limits, study-wide: Detected in recipient marrow were GvH clones, some of which were first observed in ileum or blood. GvH clone levels peaked in circulation, and this peak was associated with early post-transplant HvG declines.

The protocol was immunoSEQ multiplex PCR, while the TCRdb copy is restricted to in-frame clones and leaves out a portion. The sample records fewer than 45,000 clones, around nine tenths being singletons. About this clone: Its antigen is unknown.

This CDR3 has 15 residues. Germline V gene data show CDR1 as SGHRS and CDR2 as YFSETQ. V dropped 0 bases and J dropped 4 bases, with 13 bases sitting between them. The sequenced sample was PBMCs, obtained 524 days after transplant. This chain links TRBV5-1 with TRBJ1-1; no clear D gene. The receptor's source is a human patient who received an intestinal transplant, so some T cells may come from the graft donor. The CDR3 loop reads CASSLARNLGTEAFF. The CDR3, as DNA: TGCGCCAGCAGCTTGGCCCGCAACCTGGGCACTGAAGCTTTCTTT.